One and the same sample provided the 7 T cell receptor beta chains below, sequenced in a study of naive and memory T cell subsets. Ligated cDNA underwent four rounds of PCR with nested alpha and beta constant region primers and SP2. A single record per CDR3 protein comes from TCRdb applying MiXCR to the UMI-ligation and nested PCR reads. The repertoire holds approximately 30,000 distinct CDR3 sequences, with around 5.3% as singletons. The library had UMIs added by 3' ligation of an oligonucleotide to TCR cDNA. Source material: blood. Receptors were obtained from an adult in good health.

This clonotype was counted ten times or more. The CDR3 coding sequence is TGTGCCAGCACAACAAGGGGGAGTCACACTGAAGCTTTCTTT. Protein: CASTTRGSHTEAFF. The chain employs TRBV7-2 and TRBJ1-1; the D gene is possibly TRBD1 (6 bases). Looked up from germline, CDR1 is SGHTA and CDR2 is FQGNSA. Trimming took 7 bases from V and 3 from J, leaving 15 bases between them. This CDR3 contains 14 residues.

The V call is TRBV7-6, the J call TRBJ2-5; unclear D gene. V was cut by 1 base and J by 4 bases, with 10 bases left in between. CDR3 size: 14 residues. Germline CDR1 and CDR2: SGHVS and FNYEAQ. The CDR3 sequence: CASSLVPARETQYF. For the CDR3, the DNA is TGTGCCAGCAGCTTAGTCCCGGCCCGAGAGACCCAGTACTTC.

This clonotype appeared a few times. V and J are TRBV5-4 and TRBJ2-2; TRBD2 is a possible D gene (5 bases). Germline CDR1 SGHNT, CDR2 YYREEE (reference sequence). The CDR3 is 15 amino acids. Between the trimmed V and J ends, which lost 3 bases and 3 bases, there was a span of 12 bases. The CDR3 is CASSSTGDDTGELFF. The CDR3, as DNA: TGTGCCAGCAGCTCCACCGGGGATGACACCGGGGAGCTGTTTTTT.

This sequence joins TRBV4-2 and TRBJ1-4; tentative D call: TRBD1 (6 bases). With 3 bases removed from V and 4 bases from J, the gap between germline ends came to 12 bases. Germline CDR1 is LGHNA and CDR2 is YNFKEQ. The CDR3 extends over 15 amino acids. The CDR3 DNA follows: TGTGCCAGCAGCCAGAGGACAGACCGTAATGAAAAACTGTTTTTT. Residues: CASSQRTDRNEKLFF.

There are many counts of this clonotype. This sequence joins TRBV6-5 and TRBJ2-2, with D uncertain. Germline CDR1 and CDR2: MNHEY and SVGAGI. V was trimmed by 0 bases and J by 3 bases, leaving 11 bases between them. The CDR3 covers 16 residues. The CDR3 coding sequence is TGTGCCAGCAGTTACTCCTATGACGTCGACACCGGGGAGCTGTTTTTT. It yields the protein CASSYSYDVDTGELFF.

In this sample, this clonotype turned up many times. The chain couples TRBV19 to TRBJ1-4; TRBD1 might be the D (6 bases). V was pared by 7 bases and J by 7 bases, with 19 bases between. This CDR3 spans 15 amino acids. Per the germline V gene, CDR1 is LNHDA and CDR2 is SQIVND (reference sequence). CDR3 residues: CASKGSDRRTEKLFF. The DNA of the CDR3 is TGTGCCAGTAAAGGGAGTGACAGGAGGACTGAAAAACTGTTTTTT.

The J gene is TRBJ1-6, the V gene TRBV20-1, with TRBD1 identical over 8 bases. The CDR3 covers 13 residues. CDR1 is DFQATT and CDR2 is SNEGSKA in the germline V gene (reference sequence). J was trimmed by 5 bases and V by 6 bases; bases with no gene match: 3. Here the CDR3 DNA reads TGCAGTGCCGAGGACAGGGATAATTCACCCCTCCACTTT. Translating it yields CSAEDRDNSPLHF.